This T cell receptor beta chain was captured by sequencing in a study of cytomegalovirus exposure and HLA in healthy donors. Study-level information: HLA-typed donors contributed 65 million to 95 million unique TCRs, which were held in an early data release.

Broader study findings: Rarity held for most TCR sequences, but there were some public TCRs that occurred in many donors. Relative to the roughly 690-donor mean, N-insertions were reportedly fewer in an Asian-associated ancestry cluster in a later analysis.

As for this clone: Its antigen remains unidentified.

PCR involved 60 Vbeta and 13 Jbeta primers. Data came from immunoSEQ multiplex PCR; TCRdb stores just in-frame clones and leaves some out. The sample's table shows approximately 70,000 clones. The source material was PBMCs. The sequence was obtained from a woman aged 25 to 39 in good health and CMV-seronegative.

The CDR3 DNA follows: TGTGCCAGCAGTCCACGACAGGGTTTGGGCACTGAAGCTTTCTTT. Amino acid sequence: CASSPRQGLGTEAFF. This rearrangement joins TRBV27 to TRBJ1-1; TRBD1 agrees at 7 bases. J gave up 4 bases and V 5 bases, and 10 bases lay outside the gene matches. This CDR3 is built from 15 residues. From germline, CDR1 is MNHEY and CDR2 SMNVEV (reference sequence).